The 12 T cell receptor beta chains given below trace back to one sample, sequenced in a study of human T cells and chemical hapten exposure. In TCRdb, the RACE reads were re-called with MiXCR into one record per CDR3 protein. The table includes 120,000 or so distinct CDR3 sequences, 11% detected once. The time point is: patch test 3, about 24 weeks after DPC sensitization. As to treatment: therapeutic diphenylcyclopropenone sensitization with weekly scalp DPC. The source material was whole blood, sampled in connection with sensitization to the hapten diphenylcyclopropenone (DPC). These receptors were collected from a woman in her forties or fifties with alopecia areata. Some clones in this sample may be carry-over from other donors' samples.

This clonotype showed up just a few times. The rearrangement joins TRBV6-1 to TRBJ2-3, with D perhaps TRBD1 (5 bases). CDR3 size: 13 residues. V gave up 7 bases and J gave up 3 bases, with 11 bases separating them. Germline V lookup: CDR1 MNHNS, CDR2 SASEGT. The CDR3 sequence: CASNPPGTDTQYF. For the CDR3, the DNA is TGTGCCAGCAACCCCCCAGGGACAGATACGCAGTATTTT.

This clonotype showed up many times. J is TRBJ2-4 and V is TRBV28; D gene unclear. Deletions cut 2 bases from V and 1 base from J, with 6 bases between. Germline CDR1 and CDR2: MDHEN and SYDVKM. This CDR3 region has 14 residues. CDR3 sequence: CASSLEVAKNIQYF. For the CDR3, the DNA is TGTGCCAGCAGTTTAGAGGTGGCCAAAAACATTCAGTACTTC.

This clonotype was seen a few times. The chain couples TRBV7-9 to TRBJ1-2; D is perhaps TRBD1 (5 bases). V lost 7 bases to trimming and J lost 3 bases, with 12 bases between them. The CDR3 spans 13 residues. CDR1 and CDR2 (germline): SEHNR, FQNEAQ (reference sequence). CDR3 sequence: CASKKDTDYGYTF. The CDR3 nucleotides are TGTGCCAGCAAAAAGGACACTGACTATGGCTACACCTTC.

J is TRBJ1-2 and V is TRBV12-3 or TRBV12-4; D perhaps matches TRBD1 (5 bases). Trimming took 6 bases from V and 6 from J, leaving 14 bases between them. The length of the CDR3 is 13 residues. CDR3 region: CASRLLWGDGYTF. CDR3 DNA sequence: TGTGCCAGCAGGCTTTTGTGGGGCGATGGCTACACCTTC.

The chain carries TRBV20-1 and TRBJ2-1, with 9 bases that match TRBD2. V shed 0 bases and J 6 bases; nucleotides not matched to a gene: 6. The CDR3 is made up of 15 amino acids. Germline CDR1 DFQATT, CDR2 SNEGSKA (reference sequence). CDR3 region: CSARDGTSWFNEQFF. Here the CDR3 DNA reads TGCAGTGCTAGAGATGGGACTAGCTGGTTCAATGAGCAGTTCTTC.

A few counts support this clonotype. V usage is TRBV5-4 and J usage is TRBJ1-2; 9 nucleotides line up with TRBD1. The CDR3 runs to 13 residues. V dropped 2 bases and J dropped 7; count of bases not matched to a gene: 3. Looked up from germline, CDR1 is SGHNT and CDR2 is YYREEE (reference sequence). CDR3 nucleotides: TGTGCCAGCAGCTTACAGGGGGCTGCTGGCTACACCTTC. Protein sequence: CASSLQGAAGYTF.

This clonotype was counted a few times. The chain is built from TRBV6-4 and TRBJ1-2; no clear D gene. Per germline, CDR1 MRHNA and CDR2 SNTAGT. With 3 bases removed from V and 0 bases from J, the gap between germline ends came to 5 bases. This CDR3 has 13 residues. The CDR3 spells CASSEDPNYGYTF. Here the CDR3 DNA reads TGTGCCAGCAGTGAGGATCCTAACTATGGCTACACCTTC.

This clonotype came up a few times. The V gene is TRBV11-2, the J gene TRBJ1-1, with TRBD1 matching 7 bases. The CDR3 is made up of 13 amino acids. With 6 bases clipped from V and 1 base from J, the junction kept 2 bases outside the gene matches. From germline, CDR1 is SGHAT and CDR2 FQNNGV. In nucleotides, the CDR3 is TGTGCCAGCAGGGACAGGTGGAACACTGAAGCTTTCTTT. It yields the protein CASRDRWNTEAFF.

This chain joins TRBV2 and TRBJ2-5, with a possible D match to TRBD1 (6 bases). The CDR3 spans 13 residues. Trimming cost V 4 bases and J 4 bases, with 10 bases left between them. Germline V gives CDR1 SNHLY, CDR2 FYNNEI. Written as DNA, the CDR3 is TGTGCCAGCAGTGCGTCAGGGGTAGAGACCCAGTACTTC. As protein: CASSASGVETQYF.

V and J are TRBV6-2 or TRBV6-3 and TRBJ2-5; perhaps TRBD2 as D (6 bases). The germline V gene has CDR1 MNHEY and CDR2 SVGEGT. V lost 4 bases and J 5 bases, leaving 17 bases between the germline ends. The CDR3 is 15 residues long. CDR3 residues: CASSLLGGTRETQYF. The CDR3 coding sequence is TGTGCCAGCAGTTTGCTCGGCGGGACTCGGGAGACCCAGTACTTC.

This clonotype appeared a few times. The rearrangement links TRBV6-9 to TRBJ1-1; D is unresolved. The V gene's germline CDR1 is MNHGY and CDR2 SVAAGI. Trimming removed 6 bases at V and 5 bases at J, with 13 bases between. The CDR3 loop spans 13 amino acids. The CDR3: CASRRYGRTEAFF. The DNA of the CDR3 is TGTGCCAGCAGGCGGTACGGGAGGACTGAAGCTTTCTTT.

The chain couples TRBV20-1 to TRBJ2-1; 7 bases align to TRBD2. V trimming: 0 bases; J trimming: 0 bases; junction bases outside the gene matches: 2. Germline V gene data show CDR1 as DFQATT and CDR2 as SNEGSKA (reference sequence). The CDR3 is made up of 15 amino acids. CDR3: CSAREGGSSYNEQFF. CDR3 bases: TGCAGTGCTAGAGAAGGCGGGAGCTCCTACAATGAGCAGTTCTTC.